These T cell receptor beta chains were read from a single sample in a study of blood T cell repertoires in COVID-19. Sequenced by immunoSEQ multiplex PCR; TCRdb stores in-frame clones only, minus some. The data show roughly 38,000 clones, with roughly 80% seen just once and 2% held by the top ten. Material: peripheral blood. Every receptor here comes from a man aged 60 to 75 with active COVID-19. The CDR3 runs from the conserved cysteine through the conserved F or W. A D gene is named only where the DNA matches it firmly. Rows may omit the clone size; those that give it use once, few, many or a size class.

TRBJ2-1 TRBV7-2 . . CASSLARGPYNEQFF TGTGCCAGCAGCTTGGCGCGGGGACCCTACAATGAGCAGTTCTTC
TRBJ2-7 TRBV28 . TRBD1 CASSFVGTGAYEQYF TGTGCCAGCAGTTTCGTCGGGACAGGGGCCTACGAGCAGTACTTC
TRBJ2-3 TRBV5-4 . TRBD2 CASSLAGSGGPGDTQYF TGTGCCAGCAGCTTGGCCGGGTCGGGAGGGCCGGGAGATACGCAGTATTTT
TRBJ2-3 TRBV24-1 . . CATSGLRDGVAQYF TGTGCCACCAGTGGCCTGAGAGACGGGGTTGCGCAGTATTTT
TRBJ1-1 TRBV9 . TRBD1 CASSVGGQVVNTEAFF TGTGCCAGCAGCGTCGGGGGACAGGTGGTGAACACTGAAGCTTTCTTT
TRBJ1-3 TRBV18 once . CASSPNRQAAGNTIYF TGTGCCAGCTCACCCAACCGACAGGCGGCTGGAAACACCATATATTTT
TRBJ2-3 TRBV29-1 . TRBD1 CSGVPGQGGTDTQYF TGCAGCGGCGTGCCAGGACAGGGTGGAACAGATACGCAGTATTTT
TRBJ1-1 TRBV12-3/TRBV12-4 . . CASSLGGDTEAFF TGTGCCAGCAGTTTAGGGGGGGACACTGAAGCTTTCTTT
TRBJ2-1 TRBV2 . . CASSESGEGEQFF TGTGCCAGCAGTGAATCGGGAGAAGGGGAGCAGTTCTTC
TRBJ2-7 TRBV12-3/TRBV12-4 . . CASRLQGSYEQYF TGTGCCAGCAGGCTACAGGGATCCTACGAGCAGTACTTC